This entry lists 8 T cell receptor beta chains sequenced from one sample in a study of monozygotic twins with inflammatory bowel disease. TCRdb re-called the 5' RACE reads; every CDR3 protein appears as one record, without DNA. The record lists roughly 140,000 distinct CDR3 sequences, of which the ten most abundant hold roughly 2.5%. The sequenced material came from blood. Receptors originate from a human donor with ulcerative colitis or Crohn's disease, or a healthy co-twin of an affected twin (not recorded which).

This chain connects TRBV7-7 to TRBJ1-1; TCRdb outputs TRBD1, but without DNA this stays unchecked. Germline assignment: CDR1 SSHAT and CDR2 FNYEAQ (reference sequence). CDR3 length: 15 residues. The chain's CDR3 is CASSPWDRVDTEAFF. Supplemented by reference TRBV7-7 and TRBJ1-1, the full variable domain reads GAGVSQSPRYKVTKRGQDVTLRCDPISSHATLYWYQQALGQGPEFLTYFNYEAQPDKSGLPSDRFSAERPEGSISTLTIQRTEQRDSAMYRCASSPWDRVDTEAFFGQGTRLTVV.

The CDR3 loop is CSVDRGRNGYTF. V gene TRBV29-1 combines with J gene TRBJ1-2; TCRdb's D call, TRBD1, is unchecked because there is no DNA. Germline-derived CDR1 and CDR2 are SQVTM and ANQGSEA. The CDR3 is 12 amino acids.

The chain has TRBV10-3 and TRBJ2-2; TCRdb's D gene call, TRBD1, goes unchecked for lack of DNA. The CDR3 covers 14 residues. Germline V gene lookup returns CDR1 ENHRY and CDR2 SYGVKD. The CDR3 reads CAITRDPTTGELFF.

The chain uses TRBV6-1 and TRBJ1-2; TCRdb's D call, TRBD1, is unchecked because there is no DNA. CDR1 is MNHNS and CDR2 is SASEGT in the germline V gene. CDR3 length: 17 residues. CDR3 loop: CASSAQRGTGWLYGYTF.

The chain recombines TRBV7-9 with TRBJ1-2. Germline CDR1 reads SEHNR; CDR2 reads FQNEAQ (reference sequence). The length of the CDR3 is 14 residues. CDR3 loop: CASSPHGVEDGYTF.

The CDR3 loop reads CATSEGVAYEQYF. The chain combines TRBV24-1 with TRBJ2-7. CDR1 KGHDR and CDR2 SFDVKD come from the germline V gene. The CDR3 contains 13 residues.

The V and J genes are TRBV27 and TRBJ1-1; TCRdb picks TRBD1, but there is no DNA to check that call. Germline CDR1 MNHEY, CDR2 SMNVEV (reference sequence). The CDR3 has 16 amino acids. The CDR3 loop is CASSSPGTGPRGEAFF.

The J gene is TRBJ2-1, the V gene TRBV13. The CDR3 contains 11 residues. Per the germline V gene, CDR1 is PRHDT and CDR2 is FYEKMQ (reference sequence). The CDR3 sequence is CASSFNNEQFF.